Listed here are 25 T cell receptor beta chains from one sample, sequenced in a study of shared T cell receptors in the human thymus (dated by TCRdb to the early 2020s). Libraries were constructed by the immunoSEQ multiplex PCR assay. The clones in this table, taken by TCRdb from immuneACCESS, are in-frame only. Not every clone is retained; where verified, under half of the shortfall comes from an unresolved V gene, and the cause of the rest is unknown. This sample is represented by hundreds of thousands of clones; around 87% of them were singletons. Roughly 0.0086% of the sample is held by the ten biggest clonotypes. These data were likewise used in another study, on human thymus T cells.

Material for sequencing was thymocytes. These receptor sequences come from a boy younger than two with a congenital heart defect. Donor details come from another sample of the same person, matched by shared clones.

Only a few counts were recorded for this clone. The CDR3 DNA reads as TGCGCCAGCAGCGACGACAGATACTCTGGAAACACCATATATTTT. It encodes CASSDDRYSGNTIYF. V usage is TRBV5-1 and J usage is TRBJ1-3; D is perhaps TRBD1 (5 bases). With 4 bases removed from V and 0 bases from J, the gap between germline ends came to 11 bases. Germline CDR1 and CDR2: SGHRS and YFSETQ. The CDR3 extends over 15 amino acids.

CDR3 coding DNA: TGCGCCAGCAAAGAGGGAAGAGTCGAGCAGTACTTC. This encodes CASKEGRVEQYF. This chain joins TRBV10-2 and TRBJ2-7, with D possibly matching TRBD2 (5 bases). Germline CDR1 and CDR2: WSHSY and SAAADI. The CDR3 has 12 residues. V gave up 7 bases and J gave up 6 bases, with 13 bases separating them.

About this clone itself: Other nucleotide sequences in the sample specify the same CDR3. CDR3 in amino acids: CASSRQGNQPQHF. The CDR3 nucleotides are TGTGCCAGCAGCCGGCAGGGGAATCAGCCCCAGCATTTT. The J gene is TRBJ1-5, the V gene TRBV5-6, with D possibly matching TRBD1 (6 bases). V was shortened by 4 bases and J by 4 bases, with 9 bases between the two germline ends. This CDR3 contains 13 residues. From germline, CDR1 is SGHDT and CDR2 YYEEEE.

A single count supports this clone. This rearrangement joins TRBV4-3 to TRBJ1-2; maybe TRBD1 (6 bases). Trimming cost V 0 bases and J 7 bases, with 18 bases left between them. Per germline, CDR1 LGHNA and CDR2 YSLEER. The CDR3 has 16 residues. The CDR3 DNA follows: TGCGCCAGCAGCCAAGAACCGGAACGGGGGGCAGGTGGCTACACCTTC. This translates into CASSQEPERGAGGYTF.

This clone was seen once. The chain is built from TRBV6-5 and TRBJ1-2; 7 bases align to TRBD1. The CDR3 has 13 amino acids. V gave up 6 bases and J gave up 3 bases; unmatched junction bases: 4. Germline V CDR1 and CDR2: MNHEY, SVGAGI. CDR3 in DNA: TGTGCCAGCAGCGCGGGACAGTACTATGGCTACACCTTC. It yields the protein CASSAGQYYGYTF.

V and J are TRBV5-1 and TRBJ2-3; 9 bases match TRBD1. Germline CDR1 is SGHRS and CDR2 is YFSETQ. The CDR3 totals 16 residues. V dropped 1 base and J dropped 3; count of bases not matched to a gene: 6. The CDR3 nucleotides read TGCGCCAGCAGCTTGTCGGGACAGGGCCAAACAGATACGCAGTATTTT. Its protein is CASSLSGQGQTDTQYF.

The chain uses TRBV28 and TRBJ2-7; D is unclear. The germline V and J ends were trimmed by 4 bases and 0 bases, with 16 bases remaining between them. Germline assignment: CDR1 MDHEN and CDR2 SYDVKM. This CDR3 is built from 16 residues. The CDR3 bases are TGTGCCAGCAGTTATTCCAGGTTAAGTCCCTCCTACGAGCAGTACTTC. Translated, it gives CASSYSRLSPSYEQYF.

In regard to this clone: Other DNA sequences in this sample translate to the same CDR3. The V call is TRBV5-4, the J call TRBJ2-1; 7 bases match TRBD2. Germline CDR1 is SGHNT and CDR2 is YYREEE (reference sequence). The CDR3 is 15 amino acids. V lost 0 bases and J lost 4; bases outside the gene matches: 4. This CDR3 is CASSLGLAGYNEQFF. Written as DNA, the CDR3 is TGTGCCAGCAGCTTGGGACTAGCCGGATACAATGAGCAGTTCTTC.

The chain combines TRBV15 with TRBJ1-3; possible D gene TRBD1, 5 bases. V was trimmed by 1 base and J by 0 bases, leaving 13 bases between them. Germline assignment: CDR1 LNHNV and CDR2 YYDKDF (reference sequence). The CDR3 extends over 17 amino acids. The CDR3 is CATSRGPAGRSGNTIYF. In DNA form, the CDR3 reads TGTGCCACCAGCAGAGGCCCAGCAGGGCGCTCTGGAAACACCATATATTTT.

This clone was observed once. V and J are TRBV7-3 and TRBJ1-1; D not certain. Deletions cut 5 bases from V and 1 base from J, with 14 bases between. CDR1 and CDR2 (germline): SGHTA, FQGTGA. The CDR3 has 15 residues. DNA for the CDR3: TGTGCCAGCAGCCAATCTGACTCGGGGAACACTGAAGCTTTCTTT. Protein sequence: CASSQSDSGNTEAFF.

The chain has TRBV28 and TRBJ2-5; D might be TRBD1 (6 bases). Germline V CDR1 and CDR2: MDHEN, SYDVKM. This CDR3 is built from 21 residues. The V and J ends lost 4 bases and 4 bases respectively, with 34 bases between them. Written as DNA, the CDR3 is TGTGCCAGCAGTTCCCCCTACCAACATGGACAGTCCCCACAGGGTGGAGAGACCCAGTACTTC. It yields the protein CASSSPYQHGQSPQGGETQYF.

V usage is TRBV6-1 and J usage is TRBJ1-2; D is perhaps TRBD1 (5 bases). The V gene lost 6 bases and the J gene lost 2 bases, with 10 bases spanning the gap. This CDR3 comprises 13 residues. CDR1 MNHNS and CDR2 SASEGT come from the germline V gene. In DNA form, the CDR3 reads TGTGCCAGCAGGCGGGGCCAAAACTATGGCTACACCTTC. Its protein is CASRRGQNYGYTF.

The CDR3 sequence is CASSSPRIYLRGMNTEAFF. The CDR3 DNA reads TGTGCCAGCAGCTCACCCCGTATATACCTCAGGGGGATGAACACTGAAGCTTTCTTT. The chain is built from TRBV7-2 and TRBJ1-1, with 7 bases that match TRBD1. This CDR3 region has 19 residues. Looked up from germline, CDR1 is SGHTA and CDR2 is FQGNSA. V gave up 4 bases and J gave up 0 bases; unmatched junction bases: 17.

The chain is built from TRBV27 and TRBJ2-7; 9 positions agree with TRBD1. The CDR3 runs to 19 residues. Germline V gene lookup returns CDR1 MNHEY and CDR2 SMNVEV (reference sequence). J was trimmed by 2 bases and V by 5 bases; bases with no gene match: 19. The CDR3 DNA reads TGTGCCAGCAGTCCAACAGGGGGCCTAGCAACTCTTTCTCCCTACGAGCAGTACTTC. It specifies CASSPTGGLATLSPYEQYF.

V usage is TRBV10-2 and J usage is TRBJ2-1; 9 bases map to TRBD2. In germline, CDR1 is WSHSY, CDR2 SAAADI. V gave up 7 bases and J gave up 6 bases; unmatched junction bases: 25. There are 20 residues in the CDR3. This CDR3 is CASNGTGGHRWREGRNEQFF. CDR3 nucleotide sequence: TGCGCCAGCAACGGAACAGGCGGACATCGATGGCGGGAGGGCCGCAATGAGCAGTTCTTC.

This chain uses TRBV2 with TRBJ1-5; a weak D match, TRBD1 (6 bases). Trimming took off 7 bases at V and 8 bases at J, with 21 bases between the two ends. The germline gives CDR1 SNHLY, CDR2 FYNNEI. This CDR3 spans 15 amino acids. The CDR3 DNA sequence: TGTGCCAGCACCGAAACCGGACAGTCAAAAGAGCCCCAGCATTTT. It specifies CASTETGQSKEPQHF.

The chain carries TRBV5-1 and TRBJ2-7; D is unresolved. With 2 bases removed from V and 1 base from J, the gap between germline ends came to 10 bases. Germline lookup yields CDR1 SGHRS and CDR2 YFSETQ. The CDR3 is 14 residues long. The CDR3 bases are TGCGCCAGCAGCTTTACAGTACGTTCCTACGAGCAGTACTTC. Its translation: CASSFTVRSYEQYF. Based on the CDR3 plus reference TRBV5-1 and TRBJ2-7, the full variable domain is KAGVTQTPRYLIKTRGQQVTLSCSPISGHRSVSWYQQTPGQGLQFLFEYFSETQRNKGNFPGRFSGRQFSNSRSEMNVSTLELGDSALYLCASSFTVRSYEQYFGPGTRLTVT.

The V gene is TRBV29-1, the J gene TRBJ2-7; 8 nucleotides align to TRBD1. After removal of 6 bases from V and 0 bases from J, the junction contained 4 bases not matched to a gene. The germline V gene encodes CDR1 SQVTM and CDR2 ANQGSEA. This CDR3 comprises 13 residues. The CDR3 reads CSVWTGSSYEQYF. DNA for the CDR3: TGCAGCGTATGGACAGGGAGCTCCTACGAGCAGTACTTC.

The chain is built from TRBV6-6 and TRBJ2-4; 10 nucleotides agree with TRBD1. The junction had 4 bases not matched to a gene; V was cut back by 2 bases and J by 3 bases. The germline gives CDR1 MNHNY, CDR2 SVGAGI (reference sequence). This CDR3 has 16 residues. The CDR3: CASSYGQGGGKNIQYF. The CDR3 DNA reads TGTGCCAGCAGTTACGGACAGGGGGGAGGCAAAAACATTCAGTACTTC.

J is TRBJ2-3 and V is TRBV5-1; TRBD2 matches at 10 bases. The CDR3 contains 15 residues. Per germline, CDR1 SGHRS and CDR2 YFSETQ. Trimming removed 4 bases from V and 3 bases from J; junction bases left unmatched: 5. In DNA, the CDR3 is TGCGCCAGCAGCGGCCGGACTAGCGGTACAGATACGCAGTATTTT. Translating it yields CASSGRTSGTDTQYF.

Here the CDR3 reads CASSQVWGLGNQPQHF. The CDR3 region has the DNA TGCGCCAGCAGCCAAGTGTGGGGGCTCGGAAATCAGCCCCAGCATTTT. The V call is TRBV4-1, the J call TRBJ1-5, with a weak D call TRBD1 (6 bases). Trimming removed 1 base from V and 4 bases from J, with 14 bases in between. Germline V gene sequence: CDR1 MGHRA, CDR2 YSYEKL. The CDR3 covers 16 residues.

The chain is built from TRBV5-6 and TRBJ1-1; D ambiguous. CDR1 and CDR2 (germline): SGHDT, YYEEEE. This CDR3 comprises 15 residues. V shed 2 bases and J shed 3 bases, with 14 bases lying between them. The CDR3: CASSLGGRDHTEAFF. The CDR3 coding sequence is TGTGCCAGCAGCTTAGGAGGGCGGGATCACACTGAAGCTTTCTTT.

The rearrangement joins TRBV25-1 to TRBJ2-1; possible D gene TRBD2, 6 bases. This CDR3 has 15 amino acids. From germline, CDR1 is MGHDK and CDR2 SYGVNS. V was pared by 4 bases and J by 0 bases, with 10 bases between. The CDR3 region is CASSGDGSSYNEQFF. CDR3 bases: TGTGCCAGCAGTGGGGACGGGAGCTCCTACAATGAGCAGTTCTTC.

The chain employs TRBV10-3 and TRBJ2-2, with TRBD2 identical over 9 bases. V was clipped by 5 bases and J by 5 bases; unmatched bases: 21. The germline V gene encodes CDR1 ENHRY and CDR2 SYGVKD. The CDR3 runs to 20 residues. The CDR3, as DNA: TGTGCCATCAGTTTATATTACTCCTCCAAGGGCGGGAGGGGGACCGGGGAGCTGTTTTTT. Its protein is CAISLYYSSKGGRGTGELFF.

CDR3 bases: TGTGCCAGCAGCGTAGCTCAAAGATACGAGCCCACCTCTGAAGCTTTCTTT. Amino acid sequence: CASSVAQRYEPTSEAFF. The V gene is TRBV9, the J gene TRBJ1-1; no firm D call. V lost 0 bases and J lost 6, with 21 bases in between. The CDR3 has 17 amino acids. Germline assignment: CDR1 SGDLS and CDR2 YYNGEE.